One and the same sample provided the 19 T cell receptor beta chains below, sequenced in a study of blood T cells in healthy people across ages. For the second PCR, which ran for about 7 to 12 cycles, a sample-barcoded 5' primer and a J-beta primer mix were used. TCRdb reprocessed the 5' RACE reads via MiXCR and lists one record per CDR3 protein. The repertoire holds roughly 1 million distinct CDR3 sequences, with approximately 26% as singletons. The sample was also linked to a second study, of T cells of mothers and their children.

The sequenced material came from blood. The receptors were gathered from a girl aged 2 to 10 in good health.

This chain uses TRBV5-1 with TRBJ2-1, with D perhaps matching TRBD1 or TRBD2 (6 bases each). CDR3 length equals 17 residues. Germline lookup yields CDR1 SGHRS and CDR2 YFSETQ. The V gene lost 5 bases and the J gene lost 7 bases, with 25 bases spanning the gap. The CDR3 DNA reads TGCGCCAGCAGTAGTGTGGGGGGCGATGCTGGTATGAATGAGCAGTTCTTC. Amino acids: CASSSVGGDAGMNEQFF.

The V and J genes are TRBV4-1 and TRBJ1-1; D is unresolved. The V gene's germline CDR1 is MGHRA and CDR2 YSYEKL. V lost 0 bases and J lost 6, with 11 bases in between. This CDR3 contains 14 residues. The CDR3 nucleotides are TGCGCCAGCAGCCAAGACGCGGGTGGAGCTGAAGCTTTCTTT. Translating gives CASSQDAGGAEAFF.

The V and J genes are TRBV29-1 and TRBJ2-1, with 9 positions matching TRBD2. CDR1 and CDR2 from the germline V gene are SQVTM and ANQGSEA. The CDR3 length is 17 residues. Germline trimming cut 3 bases from V and 0 bases from J; bases unmatched to any gene: 9. The CDR3 DNA reads as TGCAGCGTTGACTTAGGCGGGAGGGGAAGCTCCTACAATGAGCAGTTCTTC. Translated: CSVDLGGRGSSYNEQFF.

This clonotype was found a few times. This sequence joins TRBV29-1 and TRBJ1-1; D remains unclear. This CDR3 comprises 13 residues. Trimming took off 3 bases at V and 2 bases at J, with 10 bases between the two ends. Germline V CDR1 and CDR2: SQVTM, ANQGSEA. CDR3 amino acids: CSVEKGRNTEAFF. The CDR3, as DNA: TGCAGCGTTGAGAAGGGAAGAAACACTGAAGCTTTCTTT.

There are a few counts of this clonotype. J is TRBJ2-5 and V is TRBV7-2, with TRBD2 as a possible D gene (6 bases). The germline V gene encodes CDR1 SGHTA and CDR2 FQGNSA. Trimming took 3 bases from V and 2 from J, leaving 13 bases between them. CDR3 length: 15 residues. Here the CDR3 DNA reads TGTGCCAGCAGCTTTCGGGGGAATGGGCAAGAGACCCAGTACTTC. Its protein is CASSFRGNGQETQYF. The whole variable domain, remainder taken from reference TRBV7-2 and TRBJ2-5, is GAGVSQSPSNKVTEKGKDVELRCDPISGHTALYWYRQSLGQGLEFLIYFQGNSAPDKSGLPSDRFSAERTGGSVSTLTIQRTQQEDSAVYLCASSFRGNGQETQYFGPGTRLLVL.

The chain recombines TRBV29-1 with TRBJ2-5; 10 bases map to TRBD1. The J call is uncertain, as TRBJ2-1 better fits the DNA end. There are 12 residues in the CDR3. In germline, CDR1 is SQVTM, CDR2 ANQGSEA. The CDR3 DNA reads as TGCAGCGTTGGGACAGGGGGCAATGAGCAGTTCTTC. Its protein product is CSVGTGGNEQFF.

The chain links TRBV7-3 to TRBJ2-1; 9 nucleotides agree with TRBD2. V dropped 4 bases and J dropped 8; count of bases not matched to a gene: 9. The length of the CDR3 is 15 residues. The germline V gene encodes CDR1 SGHTA and CDR2 FQGTGA. CDR3 protein: CASSSTSGGGDEQFF. CDR3 coding DNA: TGTGCCAGCAGCTCAACTAGCGGCGGGGGGGATGAGCAGTTCTTC.

The chain has TRBV12-3 or TRBV12-4 and TRBJ2-5, with TRBD2 matching 16 bases. Judging by the DNA end, TRBJ2-7 fits better; the J call may be wrong. The CDR3 covers 18 residues. CDR3 sequence: CASSPGTSGRAYSYEQYF. Written as DNA, the CDR3 is TGTGCCAGCAGCCCCGGGACTAGCGGGAGGGCCTACTCCTACGAGCAGTACTTC.

J is TRBJ1-5 and V is TRBV27; D not resolved. The CDR3 runs 11 residues. Deletions cut 8 bases from V and 6 bases from J, with 8 bases between. Germline V gene data show CDR1 as MNHEY and CDR2 as SMNVEV (reference sequence). In DNA form, the CDR3 reads TGTGCCAGCTGCTTTGGTCAGCCCCAGCATTTT. Translated, it gives CASCFGQPQHF.

The rearrangement joins TRBV29-1 to TRBJ2-5; no firm D call. The CDR3 spans 14 residues. Trimming cost V 4 bases and J 11 bases, with 23 bases left between them. Germline lookup yields CDR1 SQVTM and CDR2 ANQGSEA. The DNA for the CDR3 is TGCAGCGTTGTTAGGCCAGACCAACTCGTTCAGCAGTACTTC. Amino acids: CSVVRPDQLVQQYF.

The chain employs TRBV21-1 and TRBJ2-1; whether TRBD1, the table's D call, matches the DNA was not checked. TRBV21-1 constitutes a pseudogene. The CDR3 extends over 17 amino acids. The DNA of the CDR3 is TGTGCCAGGGGGACAGGGCGCCCTGGAAGCTCCTACAATGAGCAGTTCTTC. Its translation is CARGTGRPGSSYNEQFF.

This clonotype was detected a few times. The genes are TRBV29-1 and TRBJ2-5; D not certain. Gene TRBJ2-7 matches the end of the DNA better, so the J call may be wrong. CDR1 is SQVTM and CDR2 is ANQGSEA in the germline V gene. CDR3 length equals 13 residues. CDR3 coding DNA: TGCAGCGGATCAAAGGGATACTCCTACGAGCAGTACTTC. It encodes CSGSKGYSYEQYF.

This chain connects TRBV7-9 to TRBJ2-5; TRBD2 matches at 12 bases. The V gene end was trimmed by 5 bases and the J gene end by 3 bases; junction bases not matched to a gene: 10. The CDR3 totals 17 residues. CDR1 and CDR2 (germline): SEHNR, FQNEAQ (reference sequence). CDR3 sequence (DNA): TGTGCCAGCAGCCTCTCGCGGACTAGCGGGGAGGAAGAGACCCAGTACTTC. Protein sequence: CASSLSRTSGEEETQYF.

The chain couples TRBV6-1 to TRBJ2-7; tentative D call: TRBD2 (6 bases). Germline values: CDR1 MNHNS, CDR2 SASEGT. This CDR3 spans 14 amino acids. Between the trimmed V and J ends, which lost 0 bases and 6 bases, there was a span of 12 bases. As DNA, the CDR3 is TGTGCCAGCAGTGAAGCGCCCGGGAGTCGCGAGCAGTACTTC. Protein: CASSEAPGSREQYF.

This clonotype was observed many times. The chain couples TRBV6-6 to TRBJ2-5, with 11 bases matching TRBD2. Trimming removed 6 bases from V and 2 bases from J; junction bases left unmatched: 8. Germline V gene lookup returns CDR1 MNHNY and CDR2 SVGAGI (reference sequence). The CDR3 totals 16 residues. Here the CDR3 DNA reads TGTGCCAGCAGCGACCGACTAGCGGGGATGCAAGAGACCCAGTACTTC. It codes for CASSDRLAGMQETQYF.

This clonotype was detected a few times. This sequence joins TRBV7-3 and TRBJ1-1; D remains ambiguous. Germline assignment: CDR1 SGHTA and CDR2 FQGTGA. The V and J ends lost 2 bases and 3 bases respectively, with 7 bases between them. The CDR3 spans 13 residues. The CDR3 DNA is TGTGCCAGCAGCTTAGAGACCCACACTGAAGCTTTCTTT. This translates into CASSLETHTEAFF.

The table lists this clonotype with a few counts. The chain joins TRBV7-2 to TRBJ1-3, with D possibly TRBD1 on 5 matching bases. V gave up 5 bases and J gave up 2 bases, with 13 bases separating them. In germline, CDR1 is SGHTA, CDR2 FQGNSA. CDR3 length: 15 residues. The CDR3: CASSPRGEPGNTIYF. The CDR3 DNA follows: TGTGCCAGCAGCCCTAGAGGGGAACCTGGAAACACCATATATTTT.

About this clonotype itself: The junction departs from the called germline gene at one end, perhaps through a read error. The gene calls are TRBV7-7 and TRBJ2-5, with D maybe TRBD2 (5 bases). Germline V lookup: CDR1 SSHAT, CDR2 FNYEAQ (reference sequence). This CDR3 comprises 14 residues. The CDR3 is CASSPTMAGGEQYF. The CDR3, as DNA: TGTGCTAGCAGCCCTACGATGGCCGGAGGAGAGCAGTACTTC.

As regards this clonotype: The junction departs from the called germline gene at one end, perhaps through a read error. This chain uses TRBV7-8 with TRBJ2-1, with 10 bases lining up with TRBD2. The CDR3 covers 15 residues. Germline V gives CDR1 SGHVS, CDR2 FQNEAQ. The CDR3 loop is CASSFSSGSNNGQFF. Written as DNA, the CDR3 is TGTGCCAGCAGCTTTTCTAGCGGGAGCAACAATGGGCAGTTCTTC. The full variable domain, completed using reference TRBV7-8 and TRBJ2-1, is GAGVSQSPRYKVAKRGQDVALRCDPISGHVSLFWYQQALGQGPEFLTYFQNEAQLDKSGLPSDRFFAERPEGSVSTLKIQRTQQEDSAVYLCASSFSSGSNNGQFFGPGTRLTVL.